The 23 T cell receptor beta chains in this list originate from one sample, sequenced in a study of human T cells and chemical hapten exposure. The time point: healthy volunteer bleed at 2 weeks. Total RNA was extracted from unfractionated whole blood. TCRdb reprocessed the RACE reads via MiXCR and lists one record per CDR3 protein. The table includes about 41,000 distinct CDR3 sequences, nearly 4.5% detected once. The source material was whole blood. Receptors originate from a human donor in good health. Some clones in this sample may be carry-over from other donors' samples.

The chain carries TRBV5-1 and TRBJ2-3, with TRBD1 as a possible D gene (6 bases). Germline V gene sequence: CDR1 SGHRS, CDR2 YFSETQ. Between the trimmed V and J ends, which lost 2 bases and 0 bases, there was a span of 7 bases. The CDR3 runs to 14 residues. For the CDR3, the DNA is TGCGCCAGCAGCTTCAGGGGAAGCACAGATACGCAGTATTTT. Its protein product is CASSFRGSTDTQYF.

V is TRBV2 and J is TRBJ1-5; a possible D gene is TRBD1 (5 bases). The CDR3 has 15 residues. V gave up 8 bases and J gave up 5 bases, with 19 bases separating them. CDR1 SNHLY and CDR2 FYNNEI come from the germline V gene. The CDR3: CASRRDGYRDQPQHF. DNA of the CDR3: TGTGCCAGCCGACGGGACGGGTATCGCGATCAGCCCCAGCATTTT.

This clonotype has a count of ten or more. The chain joins TRBV6-5 to TRBJ1-3; 9 bases are a match to TRBD1. CDR1 is MNHEY and CDR2 is SVGAGI in the germline V gene. After removal of 5 bases from V and 0 bases from J, the junction contained 23 bases not matched to a gene. The CDR3 spans 22 residues. The CDR3 DNA follows: TGTGCCAGCAGTCCATCCCGGCGGGACAGGGCATTTAAATTGGGCTCTGGAAACACCATATATTTT. This gives the protein CASSPSRRDRAFKLGSGNTIYF.

This clonotype was found many times. The chain uses TRBV20-1 and TRBJ2-3; D remains unclear. The V and J ends lost 5 bases and 4 bases respectively, with 16 bases between them. Per the germline V gene, CDR1 is DFQATT and CDR2 is SNEGSKA (reference sequence). There are 14 residues in the CDR3. The CDR3 DNA follows: TGCAGTGCTCTCCTGACCCGAGTATCAGATACGCAGTATTTT. It encodes CSALLTRVSDTQYF.

This clonotype was seen a few times. The chain couples TRBV28 to TRBJ2-4; D unclear. There are 14 residues in the CDR3. V was pared by 1 base and J by 0 bases, with 4 bases between. Germline V CDR1 and CDR2: MDHEN, SYDVKM. The CDR3 nucleotides read TGTGCCAGCAGTTTATTTATAGCCAAAAACATTCAGTACTTC. It translates to CASSLFIAKNIQYF.

In regard to this clonotype: Being one base from a much bigger clone, this may be a read error. The J gene is TRBJ2-3, the V gene TRBV6-5, with 10 bases matching TRBD1. The CDR3 runs 15 residues. Trimming took 8 bases from V and 5 from J; bases not matched to a gene: 10. The germline gives CDR1 MNHEY, CDR2 SVGAGI. CDR3: CASAPRQGAGDTQYF. In DNA form, the CDR3 reads TGTGCCAGCGCCCCCAGACAGGGGGCTGGAGATACGCAGTATTTT.

This clonotype was detected ten times or more. The chain uses TRBV28 and TRBJ2-3, with TRBD2 as a possible D gene (5 bases). V shed 7 bases and J shed 1 base, with 15 bases lying between them. Germline assignment: CDR1 MDHEN and CDR2 SYDVKM. The CDR3 runs to 15 residues. CDR3 in DNA: TGTGCCAGCACTGCGGGTATCCTGGGCACAGATACGCAGTATTTT. Its translation is CASTAGILGTDTQYF.

There are a few counts of this clonotype. The V gene is TRBV7-9, the J gene TRBJ2-2, with TRBD2 matching over 11 bases. The trim removed 2 bases at V and 0 bases at J, leaving 11 bases unmatched. Germline loops: CDR1 SEHNR, CDR2 FQNEAQ (reference sequence). This CDR3 is 20 amino acids long. DNA for the CDR3: TGTGCCAGCAGCTTATTCCCGGCGTTAGCGGGAGGGCCGAACACCGGGGAGCTGTTTTTT. Translating it yields CASSLFPALAGGPNTGELFF.

The chain is built from TRBV30 and TRBJ1-4, with D perhaps TRBD1 (5 bases). Trimming removed 3 bases at V and 6 bases at J, with 11 bases between. Germline CDR1 GTSNPN, CDR2 SVGIG (reference sequence). The CDR3 has 13 amino acids. CDR3 sequence reads: CAWRKGTHEKLFF. CDR3 nucleotide sequence: TGTGCCTGGAGAAAAGGGACCCATGAAAAACTGTTTTTT.

This clonotype was recorded many times. This chain links TRBV6-1 with TRBJ2-3; a weak D match, TRBD1 (5 bases). The CDR3 contains 16 residues. V shed 7 bases and J shed 2 bases, with 19 bases lying between them. Germline V gene sequence: CDR1 MNHNS, CDR2 SASEGT. The CDR3 nucleotides read TGTGCCAGCAAGAGGCAGGCAGGGCCCTTCACAGATACGCAGTATTTT. As protein: CASKRQAGPFTDTQYF.

This clonotype was detected ten times or more. The chain has TRBV20-1 and TRBJ1-1; D may be TRBD1 (6 bases). V was trimmed by 3 bases and J by 1 base, leaving 12 bases between them. CDR1 DFQATT and CDR2 SNEGSKA come from the germline V gene (reference sequence). This CDR3 is built from 14 residues. The CDR3 protein is CSASGGAENTEAFF. The CDR3 nucleotides are TGCAGTGCTAGTGGGGGGGCGGAGAACACTGAAGCTTTCTTT.

This clonotype was found a few times. The V and J genes are TRBV27 and TRBJ2-3, with 8 bases aligning to TRBD2. The V segment lost 5 bases and the J segment 2 bases; nucleotides outside the gene matches: 3. The CDR3 is 14 residues long. The V gene's germline CDR1 is MNHEY and CDR2 SMNVEV (reference sequence). The CDR3 DNA sequence: TGTGCCAGCAGTGGAGCGGGGGCCACAGATACGCAGTATTTT. Amino acids: CASSGAGATDTQYF.

This clonotype was recorded at least ten times. CDR3 bases: TGTGCCAGCAACATGAGGAAGGGATCCTACAATGAGCAGTTCTTC. Its translation is CASNMRKGSYNEQFF. The chain has TRBV11-2 and TRBJ2-1; D unclear. Per the germline V gene, CDR1 is SGHAT and CDR2 is FQNNGV. V was cut by 7 bases and J by 1 base, with 14 bases left in between. The length of the CDR3 is 15 residues.

A few counts support this clonotype. This chain connects TRBV6-6 to TRBJ2-1, with TRBD1 matching over 9 bases. Germline V gene sequence: CDR1 MNHNY, CDR2 SVGAGI (reference sequence). V was clipped by 4 bases and J by 9 bases; unmatched bases: 7. This CDR3 comprises 14 residues. The CDR3 loop reads CASSSGTGLIEQFF. Written as DNA, the CDR3 is TGTGCCAGCAGTTCCGGGACAGGGCTGATTGAGCAGTTCTTC.

In this sample, this clonotype turned up many times. V gene TRBV29-1 combines with J gene TRBJ2-5; 12 bases are shared with TRBD2. V was pared by 3 bases and J by 4 bases, with 21 bases of the junction left unmatched. Germline values: CDR1 SQVTM, CDR2 ANQGSEA. This CDR3 region has 20 residues. The CDR3 DNA is TGCAGCGTTGACTCCGGGGGCCCGAGGCTAGCGGGAGGGCCTCGAGAGACCCAGTACTTC. Amino acid sequence: CSVDSGGPRLAGGPRETQYF.

This clonotype was seen ten or more times. The chain carries TRBV21-1 and TRBJ2-7; the D call TRBD2 from the table was never checked on the DNA. TRBV21-1 is reported as a pseudogene. There are 14 residues in the CDR3. CDR3 sequence: CASSKGLGPYEQYF. CDR3 bases: TGTGCCAGCAGCAAGGGACTCGGACCCTACGAGCAGTACTTC.

This clonotype was recorded many times. The junction shows a germline mismatch at one end, possibly a read error. The rearrangement links TRBV10-1 to TRBJ2-5; 9 positions agree with TRBD1. The germline CDR1 and CDR2 sequences are WNHNN and SYGVQD (reference sequence). The CDR3 contains 11 residues. The DNA for the CDR3 is TGCGCCAGCGGTGGGACAGGGACATCCGACTTC. Protein: CASGGTGTSDF.

This clonotype was observed a few times. The chain employs TRBV5-1 and TRBJ1-4; tentatively, D is TRBD1 (5 bases). The CDR3 is 13 residues long. The germline gives CDR1 SGHRS, CDR2 YFSETQ. V lost 5 bases to trimming and J lost 8 bases, with 13 bases between them. The CDR3 loop is CASSRDGEEKLFF. CDR3 sequence (DNA): TGCGCCAGCAGTAGGGACGGTGAAGAAAAACTGTTTTTT.

The rearrangement uses TRBV6-2 or TRBV6-3 and TRBJ1-5; no firm D call. V lost 5 bases to trimming and J lost 4 bases, with 9 bases between them. Germline V CDR1 and CDR2: MNHEY, SVGEGT. The CDR3 consists of 13 residues. CDR3 nucleotides: TGTGCCAGCAGTATAATCGTGAATCAGCCCCAGCATTTT. As protein: CASSIIVNQPQHF.

This clonotype was seen at least ten times. This rearrangement joins TRBV20-1 to TRBJ1-6; 7 bases match TRBD1. Trimming at V came to 6 bases and at J to 7 bases, leaving 15 bases not matched to a gene. Germline V gene lookup returns CDR1 DFQATT and CDR2 SNEGSKA (reference sequence). The CDR3 runs to 16 residues. In nucleotides, the CDR3 is TGCAGTGCCCTCCCCTCTAGACAGGGAGGAAATTCACCCCTCCACTTT. Its protein product is CSALPSRQGGNSPLHF.

This clonotype was recorded at least ten times. The chain employs TRBV5-1 and TRBJ2-7, with 7 bases identical to TRBD2. This CDR3 has 15 amino acids. From germline, CDR1 is SGHRS and CDR2 YFSETQ. V was clipped by 0 bases and J by 3 bases; unmatched bases: 6. CDR3 protein: CASSLARETFYEQYF. The CDR3 DNA reads TGCGCCAGCAGCTTGGCGCGGGAGACTTTCTACGAGCAGTACTTC. The full variable domain, completed using reference TRBV5-1 and TRBJ2-7, is KAGVTQTPRYLIKTRGQQVTLSCSPISGHRSVSWYQQTPGQGLQFLFEYFSETQRNKGNFPGRFSGRQFSNSRSEMNVSTLELGDSALYLCASSLARETFYEQYFGPGTRLTVT.

This clonotype was observed at least ten times. V gene TRBV5-6 combines with J gene TRBJ2-1, with D tentatively TRBD1 (6 bases). This CDR3 spans 14 amino acids. Germline CDR1 and CDR2: SGHDT and YYEEEE. Trimming took off 1 base at V and 5 bases at J, with 10 bases between the two ends. The CDR3, as DNA: TGTGCCAGCAGCTTGAGTCAGGGGCACAATGAGCAGTTCTTC. This sequence encodes CASSLSQGHNEQFF.

Turning to this clonotype: At one boundary the junction diverges from the germline segment, which might be a read error. The rearrangement uses TRBV4-1 and TRBJ2-5; 8 positions match TRBD1. The germline CDR1 and CDR2 sequences are MGHRA and YSYEKL. CDR3 length equals 13 residues. CDR3 in amino acids: CTSSQDRVETQYF. CDR3 nucleotides: TGCACCAGCAGCCAGGACAGGGTGGAGACCCAGTACTTC.